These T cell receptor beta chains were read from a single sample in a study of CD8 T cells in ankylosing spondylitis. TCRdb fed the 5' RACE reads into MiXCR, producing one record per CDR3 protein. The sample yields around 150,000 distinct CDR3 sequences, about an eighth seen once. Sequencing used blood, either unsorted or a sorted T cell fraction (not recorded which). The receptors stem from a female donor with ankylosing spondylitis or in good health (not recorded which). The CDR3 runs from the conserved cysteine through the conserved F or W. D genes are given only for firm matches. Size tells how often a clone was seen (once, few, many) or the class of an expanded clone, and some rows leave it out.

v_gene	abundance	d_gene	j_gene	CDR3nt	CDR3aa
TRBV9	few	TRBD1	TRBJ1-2	TGTGCCAGCAGCGTAAGGACAGGGGGCGCGTCAGGCGGCTACACCTTC	CASSVRTGGASGGYTF
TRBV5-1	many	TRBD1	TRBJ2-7	TGCGCCAGCAGCTTTGGGACAGGCGGGGCCTACGAGCAGTACTTC	CASSFGTGGAYEQYF
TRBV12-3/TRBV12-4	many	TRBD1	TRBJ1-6	TGTGCCAGCAGGAGGGGACAGGATAATTCACCCCTCCACTTT	CASRRGQDNSPLHF
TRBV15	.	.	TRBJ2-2	TGTGCCACCAGCAAGGGATCAGGGGCGTCCGGGGAGCTGTTTTTT	CATSKGSGASGELFF
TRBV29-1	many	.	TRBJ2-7	TGCAGCGTGTTCCAGGTAGCAGAGCAGTACTTC	CSVFQVAEQYF
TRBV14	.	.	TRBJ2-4	TGTGCCAGCAGCCAAGGTTTAACAGGGTGGGACATTCAGTACTTC	CASSQGLTGWDIQYF
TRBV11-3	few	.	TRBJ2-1	TGTGCCAGCAGCTTGTTCTCCGAGGGATGGAACAATGAGCAGTTCTTC	CASSLFSEGWNNEQFF
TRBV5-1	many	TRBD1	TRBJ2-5	TGCGCCAGCGGTCCCCTCGGGACAGGCAAAGAGACCCAGTACTTC	CASGPLGTGKETQYF
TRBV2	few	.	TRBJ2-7	TGTGCCTCTTCGGTGTCCATTGACGAGCAGTACTTC	CASSVSIDEQYF
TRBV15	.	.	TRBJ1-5	TGTGCCACCAGGGAGAGCAATCAGCCCCAGCATTTT	CATRESNQPQHF
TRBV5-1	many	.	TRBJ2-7	TGCGCCAGCAGCTTGATAGCAGGAGGGTCGTTCTCCGGTACCTACGAGCAGTACTTC	CASSLIAGGSFSGTYEQYF
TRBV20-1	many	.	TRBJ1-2	TGCAGTGCCCCGGCACCGGGGGCCTATGGCTACACCTTC	CSAPAPGAYGYTF
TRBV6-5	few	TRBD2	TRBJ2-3	TGTGCCAGCAGTCTCGGCTGGGGGGGGAGCACAGATACGCAGTATTTT	CASSLGWGGSTDTQYF
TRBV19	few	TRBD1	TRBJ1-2	TGTGCCACCCAGGACAGGATGAACTATGGCTACACCTTC	CATQDRMNYGYTF
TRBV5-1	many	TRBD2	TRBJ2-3	TGCGCCAGCAGCTCCCTAGCGGGGGGCCGTTCAGATACGCAGTATTTT	CASSSLAGGRSDTQYF
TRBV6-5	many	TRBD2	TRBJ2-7	TGTGCCAGCAGTTTCCTAGCGGGGGGCTACGAGCAGTACTTC	CASSFLAGGYEQYF
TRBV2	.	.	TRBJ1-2	TGTGCCAGCAGTCCGGTACAGATCCTTTATGGCTACACCTTC	CASSPVQILYGYTF
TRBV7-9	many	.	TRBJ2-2	TGTGCCAGCAGCTCCCAGGGGGAGCTGTTTTTT	CASSSQGELFF
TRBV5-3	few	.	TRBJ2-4	TGTGCCAGAAGCCTGCGTGGGGTAGCCAAAAACATTCAGTACTTC	CARSLRGVAKNIQYF
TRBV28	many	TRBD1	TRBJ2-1	TGTGCCAGCAGTCGGTCAGGGGGATCCTACAATGAGCAGTTCTTC	CASSRSGGSYNEQFF
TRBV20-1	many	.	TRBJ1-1	TGCAGTGCAAACCCCGGGTCGAAAGACACTGAAGCTTTCTTT	CSANPGSKDTEAFF
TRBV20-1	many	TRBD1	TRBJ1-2	TGCAGTGCTAGAGAAACCAAGGGGGCTTATGGCTACACCTTC	CSARETKGAYGYTF
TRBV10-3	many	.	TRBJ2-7	TGTGCCATCAGTGAGACCCCTCTACAGAACGGAGAGGACGAGCAGTACTTC	CAISETPLQNGEDEQYF
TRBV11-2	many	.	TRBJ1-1	TGTGCCAGCAGTTTTGACAGACGAAACACTGAAGCTTTCTTT	CASSFDRRNTEAFF
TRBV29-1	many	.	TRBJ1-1	TGCAGCGTTGCCGACAGGTGGGACACTGAAGCTTTCTTT	CSVADRWDTEAFF
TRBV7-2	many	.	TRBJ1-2	TGTGCCAGCAGCCCAGCCTATGGCTACACCTTC	CASSPAYGYTF
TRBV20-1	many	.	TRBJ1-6	TGCAGTGCTGGTCAAATACTCCCGAGCTCCTATAATTCACCCCTCCACTTT	CSAGQILPSSYNSPLHF
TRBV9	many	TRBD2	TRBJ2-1	TGTGCCAGCAGCGCGCTAGCGGGGGAATCCTACAATGAGCAGTTCTTC	CASSALAGESYNEQFF
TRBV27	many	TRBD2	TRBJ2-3	TGTGCCAGCAGTTTAATGGGCGGGGGGAGCTCCAAAGATACGCAGTATTTT	CASSLMGGGSSKDTQYF
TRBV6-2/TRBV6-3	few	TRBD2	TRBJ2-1	TGTGCCAGCAGAGCCGGGACTAGCGGATACAATGAGCAGTTCTTC	CASRAGTSGYNEQFF
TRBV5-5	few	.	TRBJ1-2	TGTGCCAGCAGCTTGGGAGTTCCTAACTATGGCTACACCTTC	CASSLGVPNYGYTF